The 25 T cell receptor beta chains below come from one sample, sequenced in a study of neoadjuvant anti-PD-1 for oral cavity cancer (dated by TCRdb to the early 2020s). Library preparation employed the immunoSEQ multiplex PCR assay. The clones in this table, taken by TCRdb from immuneACCESS, are in-frame only. Not every clone is retained; where verified, under half of the shortfall comes from an unresolved V gene, and the cause of the rest is unknown. Within this sample are 6,000 to 9,500 clones, with more than 40% of them counted one time only. The top ten constitute roughly 12% of the sample. In light of the paper, this sample's time point label describes: before neoadjuvant nivolumab. This material consisted of tumor tissue, taken before nivolumab (anti-PD-1) treatment. All receptors come from a person between 40 and 79 years old with oral cavity squamous cell carcinoma.

V gene TRBV20-1 combines with J gene TRBJ1-1; D uncertain. V was cut by 5 bases and J by 7 bases, with 11 bases left in between. Looked up from germline, CDR1 is DFQATT and CDR2 is SNEGSKA (reference sequence). The CDR3 is made up of 11 amino acids. CDR3 nucleotides: TGCAGTGCTTCGGGTGGGTTTGAAGCTTTCTTT. Amino acid sequence: CSASGGFEAFF.

This chain links TRBV6-1 with TRBJ2-7; 9 bases match TRBD1. Unmatched junction bases numbered 6, after V lost 7 bases and J lost 2 bases. The CDR3 covers 14 residues. Germline assignment: CDR1 MNHNS and CDR2 SASEGT. The CDR3: CASIERQGAYEQYF. CDR3 in DNA: TGTGCCAGCATTGAGCGACAGGGGGCCTACGAGCAGTACTTC.

This chain joins TRBV6-1 and TRBJ2-7, with D tentatively TRBD1 (6 bases). The V end lost 11 bases, the J end lost 4 bases, and 18 bases lay between the germline ends. CDR1 MNHNS and CDR2 SASEGT come from the germline V gene. The CDR3 totals 13 residues. CDR3 loop: CAGQQGRGYEQYF. The CDR3 nucleotides read TGTGCCGGACAACAGGGAAGAGGGTACGAGCAGTACTTC.

The V and J genes are TRBV5-8 and TRBJ2-2, with TRBD2 matching 7 bases. CDR3 length equals 15 residues. Germline CDR1 reads SGHTS; CDR2 reads YDEGEE. The V gene end was trimmed by 4 bases and the J gene end by 7 bases; junction bases not matched to a gene: 10. The CDR3 is CASSPGLDLDGELFF. CDR3 coding DNA: TGTGCCAGCAGCCCTGGACTAGACCTGGACGGGGAGCTGTTTTTT.

The DNA for the CDR3 is TGTGCCAGCAGCCACATAGCGGGAGGGACCTACAATGAGCAGTTCTTC. It yields the protein CASSHIAGGTYNEQFF. The chain has TRBV4-2 and TRBJ2-1; 11 bases line up with TRBD2. The CDR3 sequence is 16 residues long. The germline V gene has CDR1 LGHNA and CDR2 YNFKEQ. V gave up 3 bases and J gave up 2 bases; unmatched junction bases: 3.

By share of the sample, this clone is medium-sized. This sequence joins TRBV5-1 and TRBJ1-2; D gene ambiguous. There are 13 residues in the CDR3. The V and J ends lost 1 base and 5 bases respectively, with 9 bases between them. Germline values: CDR1 SGHRS, CDR2 YFSETQ. This chain's CDR3 is CASSLQGGYGYTF. The DNA for the CDR3 is TGCGCCAGCAGCTTGCAAGGCGGGTATGGCTACACCTTC.

The chain is built from TRBV19 and TRBJ2-3, with D possibly being TRBD2 (5 bases). Trimming left V 7 bases short and J 3 bases short, with 14 bases between. The CDR3 totals 14 residues. CDR1 and CDR2 (germline): LNHDA, SQIVND (reference sequence). DNA for the CDR3: TGTGCCAGTAATGAGGGAGACGGGACAGATACGCAGTATTTT. Translation gives CASNEGDGTDTQYF. The full variable domain, rest sourced from reference TRBV19 and TRBJ2-3, is DGGITQSPKYLFRKEGQNVTLSCEQNLNHDAMYWYRQDPGQGLRLIYYSQIVNDFQKGDIAEGYSVSREKKESFPLTVTSAQKNPTAFYLCASNEGDGTDTQYFGPGTRLTVL.

The rearrangement joins TRBV5-1 to TRBJ2-3; 11 bases fit TRBD2. The V segment lost 3 bases and the J segment 6 bases; nucleotides outside the gene matches: 9. This CDR3 has 16 amino acids. In germline, CDR1 is SGHRS, CDR2 YFSETQ. This chain's CDR3 is CASSSTSLAGVDTQYF. In nucleotides, the CDR3 is TGCGCCAGCAGCTCGACTTCACTAGCGGGAGTGGATACGCAGTATTTT.

This clone has only a few counts. The chain joins TRBV7-2 to TRBJ2-2; maybe TRBD2 (5 bases). Germline CDR1 and CDR2: SGHTA and FQGNSA. With 0 bases removed from V and 5 bases from J, the gap between germline ends came to 7 bases. CDR3 size: 14 residues. The CDR3 reads CASSLAGLTGELFF. The DNA for the CDR3 is TGTGCCAGCAGCTTAGCCGGACTTACCGGGGAGCTGTTTTTT. Based on the CDR3 plus reference TRBV7-2 and TRBJ2-2, the full variable domain is GAGVSQSPSNKVTEKGKDVELRCDPISGHTALYWYRQSLGQGLEFLIYFQGNSAPDKSGLPSDRFSAERTGGSVSTLTIQRTQQEDSAVYLCASSLAGLTGELFFGEGSRLTVL.

The chain is built from TRBV5-4 and TRBJ1-1; the D is unclear. The germline V gene has CDR1 SGHNT and CDR2 YYREEE (reference sequence). This CDR3 comprises 15 residues. Trimming left V 4 bases short and J 8 bases short, with 21 bases between. In DNA, the CDR3 is TGTGCCAGCAGCACACTACACGGACGGTCTTTAGAAGCTTTCTTT. This codes for CASSTLHGRSLEAFF.

The genes are TRBV7-9 and TRBJ2-7, with D perhaps matching TRBD1 (5 bases). V dropped 5 bases and J dropped 4 bases, with 15 bases sitting between them. CDR3 length: 14 residues. Germline V gene lookup returns CDR1 SEHNR and CDR2 FQNEAQ (reference sequence). DNA for the CDR3: TGTGCCAGCAGCCCTCGCAGGGCCCTATACGAGCAGTACTTC. Amino acid sequence: CASSPRRALYEQYF.

This clone is labeled medium-sized. The gene calls are TRBV19 and TRBJ1-1, with unresolved D. Germline CDR1 LNHDA, CDR2 SQIVND (reference sequence). V was shortened by 3 bases and J by 1 base, with 9 bases between the two germline ends. This CDR3 region has 14 residues. The CDR3 sequence is CASSISQTNTEAFF. CDR3 in DNA: TGTGCCAGTAGTATCAGTCAAACGAACACTGAAGCTTTCTTT. The full variable domain, completed using reference TRBV19 and TRBJ1-1, is DGGITQSPKYLFRKEGQNVTLSCEQNLNHDAMYWYRQDPGQGLRLIYYSQIVNDFQKGDIAEGYSVSREKKESFPLTVTSAQKNPTAFYLCASSISQTNTEAFFGQGTRLTVV.

The V and J genes are TRBV30 and TRBJ1-3; no clear D gene. The V end lost 3 bases, the J end lost 0 bases, and 12 bases lay between the germline ends. CDR1 is GTSNPN, CDR2 SVGIG, per germline (reference sequence). The CDR3 has 15 residues. CDR3: CAWRQPNLSGNTIYF. CDR3 DNA sequence: TGTGCCTGGAGGCAGCCGAATCTCTCTGGAAACACCATATATTTT.

The J gene is TRBJ2-3, the V gene TRBV7-9; D might be TRBD2 (5 bases). The CDR3 consists of 17 residues. CDR1 is SEHNR and CDR2 is FQNEAQ in the germline V gene (reference sequence). Trimming shortened V by 5 bases and J by 7 bases, and 25 bases separated the two germline ends. The CDR3 region is CASSVETLDRSTNTQYF. In nucleotides, the CDR3 is TGTGCCAGCAGCGTCGAAACACTAGATCGGTCCACGAATACGCAGTATTTT.

This clone was seen more than once but under ten times. This chain joins TRBV14 and TRBJ2-5; D is uncertain. V was cut by 3 bases and J by 5 bases, with 4 bases left in between. CDR1 SGHDN and CDR2 FVKESK come from the germline V gene. The CDR3 spans 11 residues. The CDR3 coding sequence is TGTGCCAGCAGCCATTCTGAGACCCAGTACTTC. Amino acid sequence: CASSHSETQYF.

Sample share makes this clone medium-sized. A junction boundary mismatches the germline segment, possibly from a read error. J is TRBJ2-3 and V is TRBV10-1; weak D call: TRBD1 (5 bases). Looked up from germline, CDR1 is WNHNN and CDR2 is SYGVQD (reference sequence). The CDR3 extends over 14 amino acids. The CDR3 here is CASSVGSPTATQYF. The CDR3 DNA reads as TGCGCCAGCAGTGTGGGGTCACCGACAGCTACGCAGTATTTT.

This rearrangement joins TRBV11-2 to TRBJ2-1; tentatively, D is TRBD2 (6 bases). The CDR3 consists of 15 residues. Germline CDR1 and CDR2: SGHAT and FQNNGV. V lost 0 bases and J lost 6, with 12 bases in between. CDR3 DNA: TGTGCCAGCAGCTTAGAGGCCGGGGACTTCAATGAGCAGTTCTTC. This codes for CASSLEAGDFNEQFF.

J is TRBJ1-1 and V is TRBV13; TRBD1 matches at 9 bases. Trimming at V came to 0 bases and at J to 8 bases, leaving 10 bases not matched to a gene. This CDR3 comprises 16 residues. CDR1 and CDR2 (germline): PRHDT, FYEKMQ (reference sequence). The CDR3 protein is CASSLGLGQGGMEAFF. The DNA for the CDR3 is TGTGCCAGCAGCTTAGGCCTGGGACAGGGAGGGATGGAAGCTTTCTTT.

The chain uses TRBV19 and TRBJ2-1, with no clear D. CDR1 LNHDA and CDR2 SQIVND come from the germline V gene (reference sequence). V gave up 1 base and J gave up 10 bases, with 14 bases separating them. This CDR3 spans 14 amino acids. Here the CDR3 reads CASSIGLTEKEQFF. The DNA for the CDR3 is TGTGCCAGTAGTATAGGTTTGACTGAAAAGGAGCAGTTCTTC. Drawing the rest from reference TRBV19 and TRBJ2-1, the complete variable domain is DGGITQSPKYLFRKEGQNVTLSCEQNLNHDAMYWYRQDPGQGLRLIYYSQIVNDFQKGDIAEGYSVSREKKESFPLTVTSAQKNPTAFYLCASSIGLTEKEQFFGPGTRLTVL.

The chain joins TRBV2 to TRBJ2-5; TRBD1 agrees at 7 bases. V was clipped by 5 bases and J by 1 base; unmatched bases: 16. Per the germline V gene, CDR1 is SNHLY and CDR2 is FYNNEI. The CDR3 extends over 18 amino acids. This CDR3 is CASSTPGTATNLQETQYF. The CDR3 bases are TGTGCCAGCAGTACTCCTGGGACAGCTACTAATCTCCAAGAGACCCAGTACTTC.

The chain combines TRBV13 with TRBJ2-5, with 10 bases aligning to TRBD1. The CDR3 loop spans 16 amino acids. From germline, CDR1 is PRHDT and CDR2 FYEKMQ (reference sequence). Losses at the gene ends were 6 bases for V and 2 bases for J; bases not matched to a gene: 9. This CDR3 reads CASSFRQGALQETQYF. CDR3 nucleotides: TGTGCCAGCAGTTTCCGACAGGGGGCGCTTCAAGAGACCCAGTACTTC.

V is TRBV5-1 and J is TRBJ1-1, with TRBD1 matching over 9 bases. In germline, CDR1 is SGHRS, CDR2 YFSETQ. This CDR3 is built from 18 residues. J lost 1 base, V lost 4 bases, and 14 bases had no gene match. This CDR3 is CASSAWRDRDDKNTEAFF. The CDR3 region has the DNA TGCGCCAGCAGCGCTTGGCGGGACAGGGATGATAAGAACACTGAAGCTTTCTTT.

This clone appeared a single time. This chain links TRBV6-6 with TRBJ1-5; D is unclear. The CDR3 extends over 15 amino acids. Germline-derived CDR1 and CDR2 are MNHNY and SVGAGI (reference sequence). The ends were cut back, 0 bases at V and 3 bases at J, with 9 bases in the middle. The CDR3 is CASSYSASFNQPQHF. DNA for the CDR3: TGTGCCAGCAGTTACTCTGCCAGCTTCAATCAGCCCCAGCATTTT.

This clone was observed a few times. V gene TRBV5-1 combines with J gene TRBJ2-1; no clear D gene. This CDR3 contains 13 residues. Germline CDR1 is SGHRS and CDR2 is YFSETQ. V lost 0 bases and J 5 bases, leaving 6 bases between the germline ends. The CDR3 bases are TGCGCCAGCAGCTTGGGCGCGGACAATGAGCAGTTCTTC. This translates into CASSLGADNEQFF.

This clone turned up a few times. The chain employs TRBV5-1 and TRBJ2-7; tentatively, D is TRBD1 or TRBD2 (5 bases each). CDR3 length equals 13 residues. Per germline, CDR1 SGHRS and CDR2 YFSETQ. The V and J ends lost 4 bases and 6 bases respectively, with 14 bases between them. The CDR3 loop reads CASSGGPTIEQYF. The CDR3 nucleotides read TGCGCCAGCAGCGGGGGTCCTACGATCGAGCAGTACTTC.